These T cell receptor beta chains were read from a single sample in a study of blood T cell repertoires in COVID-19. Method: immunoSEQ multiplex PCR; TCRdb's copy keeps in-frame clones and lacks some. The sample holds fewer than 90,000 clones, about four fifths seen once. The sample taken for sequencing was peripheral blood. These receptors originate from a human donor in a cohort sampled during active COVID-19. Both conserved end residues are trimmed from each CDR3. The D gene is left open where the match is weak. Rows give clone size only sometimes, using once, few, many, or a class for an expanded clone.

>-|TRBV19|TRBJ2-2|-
ASSIVGRATGELF
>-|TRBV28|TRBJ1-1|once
ATKQGKEDTEAF
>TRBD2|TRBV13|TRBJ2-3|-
ASSPGRTDTQY
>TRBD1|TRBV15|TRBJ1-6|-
ATSRDRGTSPLH
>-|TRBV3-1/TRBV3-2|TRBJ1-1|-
ASSQVQTPNTEAF
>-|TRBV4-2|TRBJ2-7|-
ASSPRGEQY
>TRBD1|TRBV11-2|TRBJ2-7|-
ASRIQGANYEQY
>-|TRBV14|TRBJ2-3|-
ASSQGLGTALGPTDTQY
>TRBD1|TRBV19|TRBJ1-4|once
ASSSTGVNEKLF
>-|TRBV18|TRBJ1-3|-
ASSPPSGSGNTIY
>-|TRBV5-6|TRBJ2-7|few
ASSLGSVQRDEQY
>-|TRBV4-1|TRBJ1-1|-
ASSQDPAGINTEAF
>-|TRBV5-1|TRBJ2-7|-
ASTLQGGDYEQY
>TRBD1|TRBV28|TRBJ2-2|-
ASSFGDRVTGELF